The 27 T cell receptor beta chains below come from one sample, sequenced in a study of Graves' ophthalmopathy and Graves' hyperthyroidism. RNA transcripts were the template, and TCR beta CDR3 regions were amplified from them. In the first round, RT-PCR was carried out with HTBI primers, and a multiplex PCR formed the second round. One entry per CDR3 protein, called by TCRdb with MiXCR from the multiplex PCR reads. The sample lists approximately 640,000 distinct CDR3 sequences, about two fifths seen once, with under 3.5% in the top ten. The sequencing sample was made of peripheral blood. These receptors originate from an adult man with Graves' ophthalmopathy.

This clonotype showed up just a few times. The V gene is TRBV4-1, the J gene TRBJ1-1; D not resolved. The CDR3 consists of 17 residues. Germline assignment: CDR1 MGHRA and CDR2 YSYEKL. The V and J ends lost 1 base and 1 base respectively, with 16 bases between them. The CDR3 protein is CASSQVPPRVGNTEAFF. In DNA form, the CDR3 reads TGCGCCAGCAGCCAAGTACCCCCAAGAGTGGGGAACACTGAAGCTTTCTTT.

This clonotype came up once. The V gene is TRBV7-2, the J gene TRBJ1-1; 10 bases fit TRBD1. Germline CDR1 SGHTA, CDR2 FQGNSA. This CDR3 is built from 14 residues. V lost 8 bases to trimming and J lost 4 bases; unmatched junction nucleotides: 7. CDR3: CASHTGQGVTEAFF. The CDR3 nucleotides read TGTGCCAGCCATACCGGACAGGGGGTCACTGAAGCTTTCTTT. Using reference TRBV7-2 and TRBJ1-1 for the parts outside the CDR3, the full variable domain is GAGVSQSPSNKVTEKGKDVELRCDPISGHTALYWYRQSLGQGLEFLIYFQGNSAPDKSGLPSDRFSAERTGGSVSTLTIQRTQQEDSAVYLCASHTGQGVTEAFFGQGTRLTVV.

A remark on this clonotype: It is unclear where the CDR3 begins or ends on the DNA, so no DNA is shown, and the CDR3 is as TCRdb lists it. This chain links TRBV25-1 with TRBJ1-3; TRBD1 is taken as the D call from the table, unchecked against the DNA. CDR1 and CDR2 (germline): MGHDK, SYGVNS. 15 amino acids form the CDR3, both terminal residues included. CDR3: CACSARSGFGNTIYF.

The chain employs TRBV7-2 and TRBJ2-6; 8 bases fit TRBD1. The germline gives CDR1 SGHTA, CDR2 FQGNSA. The CDR3 extends over 17 amino acids. The ends lost 2 bases at V and 3 bases at J; junction bases unmatched: 6. The CDR3 sequence: CASSLTGGGDGANVLTF. The CDR3 bases are TGTGCCAGCAGCTTAACAGGGGGTGGCGATGGGGCCAACGTCCTGACTTTC.

In this sample, this clonotype turned up many times. This rearrangement joins TRBV24-1 to TRBJ2-5; 7 nucleotides match TRBD1. CDR1 and CDR2 from the germline V gene are KGHDR and SFDVKD. J was trimmed by 3 bases and V by 0 bases; bases with no gene match: 6. The length of the CDR3 is 16 residues. CDR3 sequence (DNA): TGTGCCACCAGTGATTTGCAGGGGACAGACGAAGAGACCCAGTACTTC. Its translation is CATSDLQGTDEETQYF.

This clonotype was found many times. A read error may produce the germline difference seen at one junction end. V and J are TRBV7-2 and TRBJ1-2, with TRBD1 as a possible D gene (6 bases). Germline loops: CDR1 SGHTA, CDR2 FQGNSA. The CDR3 covers 15 residues. The CDR3 sequence is CASSLAQGRNYGYTF. Written as DNA, the CDR3 is TGTGCCAGCAGCCTAGCTCAGGGGCGCAACTATGGCTACACCTTC.

Turning to this clonotype: One junction end disagrees with the germline gene, perhaps due to a read error. The chain recombines TRBV7-9 with TRBJ1-2; D is unclear. Looked up from germline, CDR1 is SEHNR and CDR2 is FQNEAQ (reference sequence). This CDR3 region has 15 residues. The CDR3 region is CASSLRANEPYSYAF. CDR3 coding DNA: TGTGCCAGCAGCTTACGGGCGAATGAGCCCTATAGCTACGCCTTC.

This clonotype was seen repeatedly, ten times or more. The chain uses TRBV5-5 and TRBJ1-6; TRBD1 might be the D (5 bases). Trimming pared 2 bases from V and 4 bases from J, leaving 13 bases between. The germline V gene has CDR1 SGHKS and CDR2 YYEKEE (reference sequence). This CDR3 region has 16 residues. The CDR3 DNA follows: TGTGCCAGCAGCTTTAGTGACAGACCTTATAATTCACCCCTCCACTTT. Protein sequence: CASSFSDRPYNSPLHF.

Concerning this clonotype: An end of the junction does not agree with germline; a read error may underlie this. V is TRBV7-9 and J is TRBJ2-2; D perhaps matches TRBD2 (6 bases). This CDR3 has 9 residues. Germline CDR1 is SEHNR and CDR2 is FQNEAQ (reference sequence). In nucleotides, the CDR3 is TGTGCCAGCAGCTCATCGGGGGTTTTT. The encoded protein is CASSSSGVF.

To note about this clonotype: In this CDR3 the conserved last residue, phenylalanine or tryptophan, is missing, so a read error is likely. It is unclear where the CDR3 begins or ends on the DNA, so no DNA is shown, and the CDR3 is as TCRdb lists it. CDR3 sequence: CASSVAGQ. This chain connects TRBV9 to TRBJ1-4. The length of the CDR3 is 8 amino acids, counting both ends. Germline V lookup: CDR1 SGDLS, CDR2 YYNGEE.

This clonotype has at least ten counts. This rearrangement joins TRBV12-3 or TRBV12-4 to TRBJ2-5, with D perhaps TRBD2 (5 bases). Trimming took off 6 bases at V and 4 bases at J, with 15 bases between the two ends. The CDR3 spans 14 residues. CDR3 in amino acids: CASSRSRERETQYF. The CDR3 DNA follows: TGTGCCAGCAGCCGCTCTAGGGAGAGAGAGACCCAGTACTTC.

To note about this clonotype: At one of its ends the junction is not consistent with the germline gene, which may arise from a read error. V usage is TRBV10-3 and J usage is TRBJ1-1; tentatively, D is TRBD1 (5 bases). Germline V gives CDR1 ENHRY, CDR2 SYGVKD. The CDR3 length is 13 residues. CDR3 sequence (DNA): TGTGCCGTCAGACAGCTTCAGAACACTGAAGCTTTCTTT. Encoded protein: CAVRQLQNTEAFF.

This clonotype appeared many times. V and J are TRBV2 and TRBJ1-6, with D perhaps matching TRBD1 (5 bases). CDR1 and CDR2 from the germline V gene are SNHLY and FYNNEI. This CDR3 contains 16 residues. Trimming cost V 5 bases and J 2 bases, with 13 bases left between them. The CDR3 loop reads CASSLDNLPYNSPLHF. The CDR3 coding sequence is TGTGCCAGCAGTTTGGACAACCTCCCCTATAATTCACCCCTCCACTTT.

The J gene is TRBJ1-6, the V gene TRBV11-2; D may be TRBD1 (6 bases). The CDR3 sequence is 16 residues long. The V end lost 5 bases, the J end lost 10 bases, and 21 bases lay between the germline ends. In germline, CDR1 is SGHAT, CDR2 FQNNGV. The CDR3 is CASSQRGAGLPSPLHF. In nucleotides, the CDR3 is TGTGCCAGCAGCCAAAGGGGGGCAGGCTTGCCGTCACCCCTCCACTTT.

This rearrangement joins TRBV6-1 to TRBJ1-6, with 7 bases fitting TRBD1. The J segment lost 7 bases and the V segment lost 5 bases, leaving 11 bases of the junction unmatched. The CDR3 covers 16 residues. Germline assignment: CDR1 MNHNS and CDR2 SASEGT. The CDR3: CASSYEQQGGNSPLHF. The CDR3, as DNA: TGTGCCAGCAGTTACGAGCAGCAGGGGGGCAATTCACCCCTCCACTTT.

This clonotype showed up just a few times. The V call is TRBV2, the J call TRBJ2-7, with TRBD1 matching over 7 bases. The V gene's germline CDR1 is SNHLY and CDR2 FYNNEI. This CDR3 contains 13 residues. Trimming cost V 3 bases and J 6 bases; bases outside gene matches: 5. The CDR3 sequence is CASSDAPGGEQYF. The CDR3 DNA sequence: TGTGCCAGCAGTGACGCCCCAGGGGGCGAGCAGTACTTC. Looking up the rest from reference TRBV2 and TRBJ2-7 gives the full variable domain: EPEVTQTPSHQVTQMGQEVILRCVPISNHLYFYWYRQILGQKVEFLVSFYNNEISEKSEIFDDQFSVERPDGSNFTLKIRSTKLEDSAMYFCASSDAPGGEQYFGPGTRLTVT.

The chain employs TRBV10-3 and TRBJ1-2; D may be TRBD1 (5 bases). The germline V gene encodes CDR1 ENHRY and CDR2 SYGVKD. This CDR3 contains 15 residues. V lost 6 bases, J lost 6 bases, and 20 bases lay in between. CDR3 sequence: CAISREFDSWDGYTF. CDR3 DNA sequence: TGTGCCATCAGCAGGGAATTCGACAGTTGGGATGGCTACACCTTC.

DNA for the CDR3: TGTGCCACCAGTACAGGCCCGGACTATGGCTACACCTTC. Translated, it gives CATSTGPDYGYTF. V is TRBV24-1 and J is TRBJ1-2; TRBD1 is a possible D gene (5 bases). CDR1 is KGHDR, CDR2 SFDVKD, per germline. This CDR3 has 13 residues. V dropped 6 bases and J dropped 3 bases, with 10 bases sitting between them.

Of note for this clonotype: One end of the junction does not line up with germline, which may come from a read error. This chain links TRBV6-1 with TRBJ1-5; no reliable D call. The CDR3 has 15 residues. CDR1 and CDR2 from the germline V gene are MNHNS and SASEGT. The CDR3 region has the DNA TGTGCCATCAGTCTCGGACTGTATAGCAATCAGCCCCAGCATTTT. Its protein product is CAISLGLYSNQPQHF.

Regarding this clonotype: An end of the junction does not agree with germline; a read error may underlie this. The genes are TRBV7-2 and TRBJ2-7, with D maybe TRBD1 (6 bases). Germline V gives CDR1 SGHTA, CDR2 FQGNSA. The CDR3 extends over 17 amino acids. The CDR3 DNA sequence: TGCGCCAGCAGCCACTTACTGAGGGGGTCAAGCTCCTACGAGCAGTACTTC. This translates into CASSHLLRGSSSYEQYF.

This chain joins TRBV29-1 and TRBJ2-1; D is unclear. Germline lookup yields CDR1 SQVTM and CDR2 ANQGSEA. The V end was cut by 3 bases, the J end by 3 bases, with 9 bases between. The CDR3 extends over 13 amino acids. CDR3 in amino acids: CSVDSTYYNEQFF. The CDR3 DNA reads TGCAGCGTTGACAGTACATACTACAATGAGCAGTTCTTC.

In regard to this clonotype: An end of the junction differs from the germline gene, which may be a read error. The chain is built from TRBV10-3 and TRBJ1-4; D uncertain. Germline V gives CDR1 ENHRY, CDR2 SYGVKD. This CDR3 comprises 16 residues. The CDR3: CASSEPIIPTNEKLFF. The DNA for the CDR3 is TGTGCCAGCAGTGAACCGATAATACCAACTAATGAAAAACTGTTTTTT.

This clonotype was picked up many times. This chain uses TRBV6-5 with TRBJ2-5, with D possibly matching TRBD2 (6 bases). This CDR3 has 15 residues. Germline V lookup: CDR1 MNHEY, CDR2 SVGAGI. V was shortened by 0 bases and J by 5 bases, with 13 bases between the two germline ends. CDR3 DNA: TGTGCCAGCAGTTACTCGGGAGGTCCAGGGGAGACCCAGTACTTC. Translated, it gives CASSYSGGPGETQYF.

The J gene is TRBJ1-5, the V gene TRBV10-3, with a weak D call TRBD1 (5 bases). V gave up 3 bases and J gave up 7 bases, with 10 bases separating them. Germline V gene data show CDR1 as ENHRY and CDR2 as SYGVKD. The CDR3 loop spans 13 amino acids. The CDR3 protein is CAISDQGGQPQHF. In DNA form, the CDR3 reads TGTGCCATCAGTGATCAGGGCGGGCAGCCCCAGCATTTT.

The chain links TRBV2 to TRBJ2-3; 9 nucleotides align to TRBD2. V trimming: 7 bases; J trimming: 2 bases; junction bases outside the gene matches: 1. This CDR3 has 13 residues. Germline V CDR1 and CDR2: SNHLY, FYNNEI. The DNA for the CDR3 is TGTGCCAGCACTAGCGGGATCACAGATACGCAGTATTTT. Its protein product is CASTSGITDTQYF.

This clonotype was found many times. The CDR3 reads CASSQTGHGYTF. In DNA form, the CDR3 reads TGTGCCAGCAGCCAGACAGGACATGGCTACACCTTC. The chain has TRBV3-1 and TRBJ1-2; D is possibly TRBD1 (6 bases). The CDR3 covers 12 residues. The V gene's germline CDR1 is LGHDT and CDR2 YNNKEL (reference sequence). V lost 3 bases to trimming and J lost 6 bases, with 8 bases between them.

V and J are TRBV2 and TRBJ1-1, with 7 bases identical to TRBD1. Looked up from germline, CDR1 is SNHLY and CDR2 is FYNNEI. The CDR3 extends over 17 amino acids. The junction had 16 bases not matched to a gene; V was cut back by 8 bases and J by 1 base. The CDR3, as DNA: TGTGCCAGCGTTGAAGACCTCGCCCGGACAGGGAACACTGAAGCTTTCTTT. This sequence encodes CASVEDLARTGNTEAFF.